The 15 T cell receptor beta chains listed next were all sequenced from one sample in a study of regulatory T cells in long-lasting Graves disease (TCRdb year 2021). Library generation was performed with multiplex PCR. The instrument was an Illumina HiSeq 4000. iRepertoire HTBI primers and Arm-PCR amplification of CDR3 regions were used to construct TCR beta libraries. The public reads were reprocessed in TCRdb via fastp at Q25 and MiXCR, keeping in-frame beta chains. Each CDR3 protein gets just one entry, which takes the most common genes and DNA from the rows behind it. The sample data list 350,000 to 550,000 distinct CDR3 sequences, and around 17% of these were observed just once. About 23% of the sample is taken by the ten largest. The time point label of this sample denotes: newly diagnosed GD, antithyroid drugs for less than 3 months. RNA was extracted from PBMCs in TRIzol for both TCR sequencing and RNA sequencing.

This sample was also put to use in a study of T cells in Graves' hyperthyroidism and ophthalmopathy.

Sequencing was performed on peripheral blood mononuclear cells (PBMCs), taken at new diagnosis, from a patient treated with antithyroid drugs. All receptors derive from a woman under 30 with Graves disease. Donor details come from another sample of the same person, matched by shared clones.

This clonotype has ten or more counts. The rearrangement links TRBV28 to TRBJ1-1; 8 bases are shared with TRBD1. Germline V CDR1 and CDR2: MDHEN, SYDVKM. Trimming cost V 5 bases and J 2 bases; bases outside gene matches: 7. This CDR3 is 15 amino acids long. DNA for the CDR3: TGTGCCAGCAGTGGACGCAGGGGGCTAAACACTGAAGCTTTCTTT. Encoded protein: CASSGRRGLNTEAFF.

The chain couples TRBV18 to TRBJ1-2; TRBD1 matches at 11 bases. The V and J ends lost 5 bases and 3 bases, in that order; junction bases with no gene match: 8. This CDR3 is built from 16 residues. Germline V gene lookup returns CDR1 KGHSH and CDR2 LQKENI. Here the CDR3 reads CASSMDRGQQDYGYTF. The CDR3 DNA reads as TGTGCCAGCTCAATGGACAGGGGGCAACAGGACTATGGCTACACCTTC. The full variable domain, completed using reference TRBV18 and TRBJ1-2, is NAGVMQNPRHLVRRRGQEARLRCSPMKGHSHVYWYRQLPEEGLKFMVYLQKENIIDESGMPKERFSAEFPKEGPSILRIQQVVRGDSAAYFCASSMDRGQQDYGYTFGSGTRLTVV.

This chain connects TRBV2 to TRBJ2-2; no clear D gene. The CDR3 spans 13 residues. CDR1 SNHLY and CDR2 FYNNEI come from the germline V gene. V was cut by 7 bases and J by 1 base, with 7 bases left in between. The CDR3 loop is CASNFKNTGELFF. The CDR3, as DNA: TGTGCCAGCAATTTCAAGAACACCGGGGAGCTGTTTTTT. Full variable domain (missing parts from reference TRBV2 and TRBJ2-2): EPEVTQTPSHQVTQMGQEVILRCVPISNHLYFYWYRQILGQKVEFLVSFYNNEISEKSEIFDDQFSVERPDGSNFTLKIRSTKLEDSAMYFCASNFKNTGELFFGEGSRLTVL.

About this clonotype itself: This CDR3 fails to terminate in the conserved phenylalanine or tryptophan, so it likely reflects a read error. It is unclear where the CDR3 begins or ends on the DNA, so no DNA is shown, and the CDR3 is as TCRdb lists it. This sequence joins TRBV12-3 or TRBV12-4 and TRBJ1-3. A total of 11 residues make up the CDR3, ends included. The CDR3 spells CASSLAGIFKV.

In this sample, this clonotype turned up many times. Here the CDR3 DNA reads TGTGCCTGGAGTGCGGTTACTGGCAATCAGCCCCAGCATTTT. Protein: CAWSAVTGNQPQHF. The chain recombines TRBV30 with TRBJ1-5; D not resolved. The CDR3 contains 14 residues. CDR1 and CDR2 from the germline V gene are GTSNPN and SVGIG (reference sequence). V lost 1 base, J lost 2 bases, and 9 bases lay in between.

The chain's CDR3 is CASKSPAGGLRETQYF. The CDR3 coding sequence is TGTGCCAGCAAGAGTCCAGCGGGAGGGCTCCGGGAGACCCAGTACTTC. This chain joins TRBV6-4 and TRBJ2-5; 10 bases are shared with TRBD2. Germline assignment: CDR1 MRHNA and CDR2 SNTAGT. This CDR3 region has 16 residues. Germline trimming cut 7 bases from V and 5 bases from J; bases unmatched to any gene: 13.

There are many counts of this clonotype. This chain uses TRBV18 with TRBJ2-3, with TRBD2 as a possible D gene (5 bases). The germline CDR1 and CDR2 sequences are KGHSH and LQKENI. This CDR3 comprises 13 residues. V shed 3 bases and J shed 1 base, with 5 bases lying between them. CDR3 residues: CASSPGGTDTQYF. CDR3 bases: TGTGCCAGCTCACCGGGAGGCACAGATACGCAGTATTTT. Complete variable domain (other parts from reference TRBV18 and TRBJ2-3): NAGVMQNPRHLVRRRGQEARLRCSPMKGHSHVYWYRQLPEEGLKFMVYLQKENIIDESGMPKERFSAEFPKEGPSILRIQQVVRGDSAAYFCASSPGGTDTQYFGPGTRLTVL.

This clonotype was detected ten times or more. V gene TRBV28 combines with J gene TRBJ1-1, with a tentative D call TRBD1 (6 bases). This CDR3 has 15 amino acids. Germline values: CDR1 MDHEN, CDR2 SYDVKM. Trimming took 6 bases from V and 0 from J, leaving 14 bases between them. The chain's CDR3 is CASSQRQAMNTEAFF. The DNA for the CDR3 is TGTGCCAGCAGCCAGAGACAGGCCATGAACACTGAAGCTTTCTTT.

This clonotype occurred many times. The chain uses TRBV5-1 and TRBJ2-1; D gene unclear. V lost 4 bases and J 0 bases, leaving 8 bases between the germline ends. The CDR3 loop spans 14 amino acids. Germline V gene data show CDR1 as SGHRS and CDR2 as YFSETQ. CDR3 nucleotide sequence: TGCGCCAGCAGCCTCCAGGACTCCTACAATGAGCAGTTCTTC. Translated, it gives CASSLQDSYNEQFF.

The V call is TRBV7-3, the J call TRBJ2-1; D is ambiguous. CDR3 size: 14 residues. Germline CDR1 is SGHTA and CDR2 is FQGTGA. Deletions cut 1 base from V and 5 bases from J, with 9 bases between. In DNA, the CDR3 is TGTGCCAGCAGCTTAATGGGCGGAGACAATGAGCAGTTCTTC. Translated, it gives CASSLMGGDNEQFF. The whole variable domain, remainder taken from reference TRBV7-3 and TRBJ2-1, is GAGVSQTPSNKVTEKGKYVELRCDPISGHTALYWYRQSLGQGPEFLIYFQGTGAADDSGLPNDRFFAVRPEGSVSTLKIQRTERGDSAVYLCASSLMGGDNEQFFGPGTRLTVL.

In the case of this clonotype: This could be a read error, since a much larger clone is one nucleotide away. The gene calls are TRBV2 and TRBJ2-5; D ambiguous. V lost 6 bases and J 11 bases, leaving 22 bases between the germline ends. CDR3 length: 14 residues. Germline V gene lookup returns CDR1 SNHLY and CDR2 FYNNEI. CDR3 in amino acids: CASSLGPPVGEQYF. For the CDR3, the DNA is TGTGCCAGCAGCCTAGGACCCCCCGTCGGAGAGCAGTACTTC.

Only a few counts were recorded for this clonotype. This chain connects TRBV19 to TRBJ1-2; a weak D match, TRBD1 (6 bases). The CDR3 length is 13 residues. Germline lookup yields CDR1 LNHDA and CDR2 SQIVND (reference sequence). The V gene lost 6 bases and the J gene lost 7 bases, with 15 bases spanning the gap. In DNA, the CDR3 is TGTGCCAGTAGCCCTCAGGGGTTGGGTGGCTACACCTTC. Encoded protein: CASSPQGLGGYTF.

Many counts were recorded for this clonotype. This chain joins TRBV12-3 or TRBV12-4 and TRBJ2-1, with 11 bases lining up with TRBD2. The V segment lost 6 bases and the J segment 4 bases; nucleotides outside the gene matches: 2. CDR3 size: 14 residues. The CDR3 bases are TGTGCCAGCAGCTCTAGCGGGAGGTACAATGAGCAGTTCTTC. Amino acid sequence: CASSSSGRYNEQFF.

This clonotype was counted ten times or more. The chain has TRBV7-3 and TRBJ2-3; D gene uncertain. The CDR3 loop spans 13 amino acids. Germline CDR1 is SGHTA and CDR2 is FQGTGA. Deletions cut 0 bases from V and 6 bases from J, with 7 bases between. In DNA form, the CDR3 reads TGTGCCAGCAGCTTAACGGGCGTGGATACGCAGTATTTT. Translating gives CASSLTGVDTQYF.

This clonotype was seen only a few times. This CDR3 reads CASSSTGVGGELFF. For the CDR3, the DNA is TGTGCCAGCAGCTCGACAGGGGTGGGCGGGGAGCTGTTTTTT. The V gene is TRBV7-3, the J gene TRBJ2-2, with 8 bases identical to TRBD1. There are 14 residues in the CDR3. CDR1 is SGHTA and CDR2 is FQGTGA in the germline V gene. J lost 7 bases, V lost 4 bases, and 5 bases had no gene match. Based on the CDR3 plus reference TRBV7-3 and TRBJ2-2, the full variable domain is GAGVSQTPSNKVTEKGKYVELRCDPISGHTALYWYRQSLGQGPEFLIYFQGTGAADDSGLPNDRFFAVRPEGSVSTLKIQRTERGDSAVYLCASSSTGVGGELFFGEGSRLTVL.